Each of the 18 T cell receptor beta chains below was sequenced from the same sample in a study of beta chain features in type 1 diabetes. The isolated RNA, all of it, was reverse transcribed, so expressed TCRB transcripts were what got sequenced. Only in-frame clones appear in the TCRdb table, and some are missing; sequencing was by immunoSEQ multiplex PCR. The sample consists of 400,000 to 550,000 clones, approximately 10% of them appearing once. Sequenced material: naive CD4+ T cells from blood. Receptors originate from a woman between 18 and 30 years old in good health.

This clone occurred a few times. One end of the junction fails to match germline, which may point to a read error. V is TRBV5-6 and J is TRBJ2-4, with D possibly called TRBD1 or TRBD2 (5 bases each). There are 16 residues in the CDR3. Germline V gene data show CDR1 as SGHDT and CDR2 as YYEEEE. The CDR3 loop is CASRLGTALAKNIQYF. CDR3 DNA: TGTGCCAGCAGATTGGGGACGGCCCTAGCCAAAAACATTCAGTACTTC.

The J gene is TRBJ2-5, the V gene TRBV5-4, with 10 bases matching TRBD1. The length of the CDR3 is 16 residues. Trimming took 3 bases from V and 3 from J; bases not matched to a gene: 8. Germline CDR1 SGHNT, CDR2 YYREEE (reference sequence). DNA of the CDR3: TGTGCCAGCAGCTCCCGGAGGGACAGGGGAGAAGAGACCCAGTACTTC. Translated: CASSSRRDRGEETQYF.

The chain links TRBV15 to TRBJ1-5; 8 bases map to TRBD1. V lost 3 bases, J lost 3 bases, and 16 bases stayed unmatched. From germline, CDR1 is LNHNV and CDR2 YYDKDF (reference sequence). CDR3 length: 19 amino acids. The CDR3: CATSREVPRGRLDNQPQHF. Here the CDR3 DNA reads TGTGCCACCAGCAGGGAAGTTCCCAGGGGGCGATTGGACAATCAGCCCCAGCATTTT.

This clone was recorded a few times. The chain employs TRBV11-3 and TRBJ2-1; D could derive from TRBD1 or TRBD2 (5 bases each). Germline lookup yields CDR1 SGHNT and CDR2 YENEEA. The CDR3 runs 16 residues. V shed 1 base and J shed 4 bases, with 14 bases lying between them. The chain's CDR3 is CASSLVDYGGYNEQFF. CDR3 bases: TGTGCCAGCAGCTTAGTCGACTATGGGGGATACAATGAGCAGTTCTTC.

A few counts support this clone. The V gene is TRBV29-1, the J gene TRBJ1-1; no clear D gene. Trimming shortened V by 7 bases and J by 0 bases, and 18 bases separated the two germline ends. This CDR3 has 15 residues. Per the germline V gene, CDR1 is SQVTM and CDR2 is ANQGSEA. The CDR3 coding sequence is TGCAGCGGGACTTTTAGACGGAAGGTGAACACTGAAGCTTTCTTT. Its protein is CSGTFRRKVNTEAFF.

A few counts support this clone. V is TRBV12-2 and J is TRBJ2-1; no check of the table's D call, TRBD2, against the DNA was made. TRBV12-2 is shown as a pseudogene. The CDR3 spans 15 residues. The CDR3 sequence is CASRLSPGRGNEQFF. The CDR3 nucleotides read TGTGCAAGTCGCTTAAGTCCAGGGAGGGGCAATGAGCAGTTCTTC.

The DNA for the CDR3 is TGTGCCACCAGCAGAGATGGACAGGGGTTGCGCAATCAGCCCCAGCATTTT. Encoded protein: CATSRDGQGLRNQPQHF. The rearrangement uses TRBV15 and TRBJ1-5; the match to TRBD1 covers 9 bases. Germline CDR1 is LNHNV and CDR2 is YYDKDF (reference sequence). The V and J ends lost 0 bases and 2 bases, in that order; junction bases with no gene match: 5. CDR3 size: 17 residues. The complete variable domain, with remaining parts taken from reference TRBV15 and TRBJ1-5, reads DAMVIQNPRYQVTQFGKPVTLSCSQTLNHNVMYWYQQKSSQAPKLLFHYYDKDFNNEADTPDNFQSRRPNTSFCFLDIRSPGLGDTAMYLCATSRDGQGLRNQPQHFGDGTRLSIL.

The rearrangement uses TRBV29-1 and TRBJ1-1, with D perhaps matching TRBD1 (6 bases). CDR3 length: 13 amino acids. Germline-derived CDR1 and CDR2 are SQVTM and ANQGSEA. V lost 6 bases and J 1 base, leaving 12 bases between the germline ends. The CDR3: CSVSTGTNTEAFF. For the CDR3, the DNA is TGCAGCGTCTCCACAGGGACGAACACTGAAGCTTTCTTT.

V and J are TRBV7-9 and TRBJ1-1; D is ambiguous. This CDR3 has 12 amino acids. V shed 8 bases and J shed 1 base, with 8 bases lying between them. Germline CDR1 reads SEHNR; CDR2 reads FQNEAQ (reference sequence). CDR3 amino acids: CASGRQNTEAFF. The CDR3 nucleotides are TGTGCCAGCGGGAGACAGAACACTGAAGCTTTCTTT.

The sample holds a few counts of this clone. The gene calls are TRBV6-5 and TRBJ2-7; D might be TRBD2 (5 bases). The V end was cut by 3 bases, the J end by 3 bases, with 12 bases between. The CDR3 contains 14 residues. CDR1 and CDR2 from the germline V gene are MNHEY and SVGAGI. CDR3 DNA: TGTGCCAGCAGTTATGAGGGAGTTCGCTACGAGCAGTACTTC. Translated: CASSYEGVRYEQYF.

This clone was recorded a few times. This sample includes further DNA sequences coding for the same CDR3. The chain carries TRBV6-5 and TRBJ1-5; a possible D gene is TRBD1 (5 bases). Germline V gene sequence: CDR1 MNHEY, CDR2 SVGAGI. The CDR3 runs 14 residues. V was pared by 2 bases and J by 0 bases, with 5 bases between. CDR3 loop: CASSYRGSNQPQHF. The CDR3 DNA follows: TGTGCCAGCAGTTACAGGGGTAGCAATCAGCCCCAGCATTTT.

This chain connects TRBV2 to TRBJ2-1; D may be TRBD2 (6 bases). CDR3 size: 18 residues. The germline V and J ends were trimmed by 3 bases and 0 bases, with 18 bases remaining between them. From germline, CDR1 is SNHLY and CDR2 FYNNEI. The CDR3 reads CASSDLVLAGSSYNEQFF. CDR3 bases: TGTGCCAGCAGTGACCTGGTTTTGGCGGGGAGCTCCTACAATGAGCAGTTCTTC.

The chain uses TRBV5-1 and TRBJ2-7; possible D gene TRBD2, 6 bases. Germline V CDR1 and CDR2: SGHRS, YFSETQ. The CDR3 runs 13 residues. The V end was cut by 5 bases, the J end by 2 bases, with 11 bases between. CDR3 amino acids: CASSMWGAYEQYF. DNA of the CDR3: TGCGCCAGCAGTATGTGGGGGGCCTACGAGCAGTACTTC.

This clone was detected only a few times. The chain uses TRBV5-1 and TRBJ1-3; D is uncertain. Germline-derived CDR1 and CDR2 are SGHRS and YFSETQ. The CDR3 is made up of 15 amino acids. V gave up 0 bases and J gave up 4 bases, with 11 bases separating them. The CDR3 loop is CASSLALVAGNTIYF. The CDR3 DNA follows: TGCGCCAGCAGCTTGGCCCTGGTCGCCGGAAACACCATATATTTT.

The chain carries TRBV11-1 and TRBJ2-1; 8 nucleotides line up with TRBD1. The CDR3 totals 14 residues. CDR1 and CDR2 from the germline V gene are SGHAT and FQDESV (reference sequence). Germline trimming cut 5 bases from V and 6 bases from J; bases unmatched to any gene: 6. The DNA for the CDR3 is TGTGCCAGCAGCGTAAGACAGGGGCTCAATGAGCAGTTCTTC. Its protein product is CASSVRQGLNEQFF.

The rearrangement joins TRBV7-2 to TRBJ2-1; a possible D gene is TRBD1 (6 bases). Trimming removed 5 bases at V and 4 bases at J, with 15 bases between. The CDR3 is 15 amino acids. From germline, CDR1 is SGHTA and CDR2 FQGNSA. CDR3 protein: CASSQPDGTYNEQFF. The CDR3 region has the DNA TGTGCCAGCAGCCAGCCCGACGGGACATACAATGAGCAGTTCTTC.

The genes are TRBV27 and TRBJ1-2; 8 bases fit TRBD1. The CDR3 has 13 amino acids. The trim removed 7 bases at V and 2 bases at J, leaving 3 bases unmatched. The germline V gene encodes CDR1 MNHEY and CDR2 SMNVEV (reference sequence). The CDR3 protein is CASKRTGNYGYTF. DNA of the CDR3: TGTGCCAGCAAACGGACAGGGAACTATGGCTACACCTTC.

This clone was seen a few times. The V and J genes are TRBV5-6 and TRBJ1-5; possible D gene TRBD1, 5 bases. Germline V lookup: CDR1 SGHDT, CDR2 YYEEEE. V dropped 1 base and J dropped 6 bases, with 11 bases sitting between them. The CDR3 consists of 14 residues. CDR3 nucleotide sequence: TGTGCCAGCAGCTTGTTCCAGGGAGGTCAGCCCCAGCATTTT. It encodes CASSLFQGGQPQHF.